The 30 T cell receptor beta chains below were found in one sample sequenced in a study of blood T cells in healthy people across ages. Next came a second PCR, run for roughly 6 to 11 cycles, which used a sample-barcoded 5' primer along with a J-beta primer mix. TCRdb passed the 5' RACE reads through MiXCR, listing each CDR3 protein once. In the table there are roughly 680,000 distinct CDR3 sequences, 52% of which are singletons. The sequenced sample was blood. The receptors here all came from a woman older than 75 in good health.

The chain carries TRBV7-9 and TRBJ2-5; D gene uncertain. Gene TRBJ2-7 matches the end of the DNA better, so the J call may be wrong. This CDR3 comprises 12 residues. Germline CDR1 SEHNR, CDR2 FQNEAQ (reference sequence). CDR3 sequence: CASSFISYEQYF. The CDR3 bases are TGTGCCAGCAGCTTTATCAGCTACGAGCAGTACTTC.

The table lists this clonotype with a few counts. At one end, the junction sequence differs from germline, possibly due to a read error. V usage is TRBV6-5 and J usage is TRBJ1-5, with D uncertain. The CDR3 is 13 amino acids. Per the germline V gene, CDR1 is MNHEY and CDR2 is SVGAGI. Here the CDR3 reads CASSDSTNQPQHF. CDR3 nucleotides: TGTGCCAGCAGTGACTCCACCAATCAGCCCCAGCATTTT.

CDR3 residues: CASSIRLAVSYNEQFF. The CDR3, as DNA: TGTGCCAGCAGCATTCGACTAGCGGTATCCTACAATGAGCAGTTCTTC. The chain carries TRBV11-2 and TRBJ2-1; 9 nucleotides match TRBD2. The trim removed 5 bases at V and 1 base at J, leaving 6 bases unmatched. The CDR3 runs to 16 residues. Germline CDR1 is SGHAT and CDR2 is FQNNGV. Filled out from reference TRBV11-2 and TRBJ2-1, the complete variable domain reads EAGVAQSPRYKIIEKRQSVAFWCNPISGHATLYWYQQILGQGPKLLIQFQNNGVVDDSQLPKDRFSAERLKGVDSTLKIQPAKLEDSAVYLCASSIRLAVSYNEQFFGPGTRLTVL.

This clonotype was counted a single time. The chain recombines TRBV20-1 with TRBJ2-5, with 11 nucleotides matching TRBD2. V lost 5 bases and J lost 2; bases outside the gene matches: 10. Germline CDR1 and CDR2: DFQATT and SNEGSKA (reference sequence). The CDR3 has 16 amino acids. In DNA form, the CDR3 reads TGCAGTGCTCCGCCTACTAGCGGGGGAACGCAAGAGACCCAGTACTTC. Encoded protein: CSAPPTSGGTQETQYF.

DNA of the CDR3: TGCAGCGTGGACCGGACCTTTATGAATTACGAGCAGTACTTC. Amino acid sequence: CSVDRTFMNYEQYF. The V gene is TRBV29-1, the J gene TRBJ2-4, with unresolved D. The last part of the DNA fits TRBJ2-7 better; the J call may be wrong. Germline V gene lookup returns CDR1 SQVTM and CDR2 ANQGSEA. This CDR3 spans 14 amino acids.

This clonotype has ten or more counts. The chain links TRBV6-5 to TRBJ2-3, with 7 bases identical to TRBD1. Germline CDR1 and CDR2: MNHEY and SVGAGI. The V segment lost 5 bases and the J segment 6 bases; nucleotides outside the gene matches: 11. The CDR3 is made up of 15 amino acids. The CDR3 loop is CASSNPGQAGDTQYF. CDR3 DNA: TGTGCCAGCAGTAACCCCGGACAGGCCGGGGATACGCAGTATTTT.

Turning to this clonotype: One junction end does not reproduce the germline sequence, and a read error may be involved. The chain carries TRBV29-1 and TRBJ1-2; D gene uncertain. This CDR3 contains 13 residues. Per germline, CDR1 SQVTM and CDR2 ANQGSEA. In nucleotides, the CDR3 is TGCAGCGTTGAATCATGGCGGTTCTATGGCGACACCTTC. Translation: CSVESWRFYGDTF.

There are a few counts of this clonotype. The chain has TRBV20-1 and TRBJ1-2; 9 bases are a match to TRBD1. J was trimmed by 4 bases and V by 5 bases; bases with no gene match: 14. The CDR3 loop spans 16 amino acids. Germline assignment: CDR1 DFQATT and CDR2 SNEGSKA (reference sequence). CDR3: CSAPPLQGATIYGYTF. The CDR3 DNA is TGCAGTGCTCCCCCCCTACAGGGGGCGACTATCTATGGCTACACCTTC.

This chain links TRBV5-1 with TRBJ2-2; a weak D match, TRBD1 (6 bases). This CDR3 region has 16 residues. The V gene's germline CDR1 is SGHRS and CDR2 YFSETQ. Trimming took off 0 bases at V and 0 bases at J, with 9 bases between the two ends. CDR3 loop: CASSLERQANTGELFF. The CDR3 DNA reads TGCGCCAGCAGCTTGGAAAGACAGGCGAACACCGGGGAGCTGTTTTTT.

The chain uses TRBV20-1 and TRBJ1-1; D is unresolved. The CDR3 is 16 residues long. Trimming left V 0 bases short and J 0 bases short, with 14 bases between. Germline V gene lookup returns CDR1 DFQATT and CDR2 SNEGSKA (reference sequence). The CDR3: CSARDPWLSLNTEAFF. CDR3 coding DNA: TGCAGTGCTAGAGATCCCTGGCTATCCTTGAACACTGAAGCTTTCTTT.

This clonotype was recorded many times. The chain employs TRBV7-2 and TRBJ2-7; 9 bases match TRBD2. The CDR3 consists of 14 residues. Trimming at V came to 2 bases and at J to 6 bases, leaving 5 bases not matched to a gene. Germline lookup yields CDR1 SGHTA and CDR2 FQGNSA. CDR3 sequence reads: CASSLLGLAAEQYF. CDR3 bases: TGTGCCAGCAGCTTACTGGGACTAGCCGCCGAGCAGTACTTC.

A remark on this clonotype: This clone may be a read error of a much larger clone one base away. The rearrangement uses TRBV3-1 and TRBJ2-3; D is possibly TRBD2 (5 bases). The CDR3 covers 17 residues. Germline V gene sequence: CDR1 LGHDT, CDR2 YNNKEL (reference sequence). The CDR3 region is CVSSQDYRPGSTDTQYF. The CDR3 DNA sequence: TGTGTCAGCAGCCAAGATTACCGGCCGGGGAGCACAGATACGCAGTATTTT.

The chain links TRBV28 to TRBJ2-1; D remains unclear. V lost 3 bases and J 9 bases, leaving 12 bases between the germline ends. The V gene's germline CDR1 is MDHEN and CDR2 SYDVKM. The CDR3 is made up of 13 amino acids. DNA of the CDR3: TGTGCCAGCAGTTTGGGTTCATATGGTGAGCAGTTCTTC. This gives the protein CASSLGSYGEQFF.

Note on this clonotype: This may stem from a read error, because a much larger clone lies one nucleotide away. The chain has TRBV5-5 and TRBJ2-1; maybe TRBD1 (6 bases). Looked up from germline, CDR1 is SGHKS and CDR2 is YYEKEE (reference sequence). CDR3 length equals 13 residues. CDR3 in amino acids: CASSFSRDNGQFF. CDR3 bases: TGTGCCAGCAGCTTTTCTCGGGACAATGGGCAGTTCTTC. The complete variable domain, with remaining parts taken from reference TRBV5-5 and TRBJ2-1, reads DAGVTQSPTHLIKTRGQQVTLRCSPISGHKSVSWYQQVLGQGPQFIFQYYEKEERGRGNFPDRFSARQFPNYSSELNVNALLLGDSALYLCASSFSRDNGQFFGPGTRLTVL.

This clonotype was counted only a few times. The V and J genes are TRBV5-6 and TRBJ2-7, with 7 positions matching TRBD1. The J segment lost 3 bases and the V segment lost 1 base, leaving 4 bases of the junction unmatched. The length of the CDR3 is 14 residues. Germline V lookup: CDR1 SGHDT, CDR2 YYEEEE. CDR3 DNA: TGTGCCAGCAGCTTGTACAGGGGAAACTACGAGCAGTACTTC. Amino acids: CASSLYRGNYEQYF.

Of note for this clonotype: A much larger clone sits a single nucleotide away, making a read error possible. The J gene is TRBJ1-5, the V gene TRBV10-3; the D is unclear. Trimming removed 3 bases from V and 7 bases from J, with 13 bases in between. The CDR3 has 14 residues. From germline, CDR1 is ENHRY and CDR2 SYGVKD. This CDR3 is CAISDRGSEQPQHF. DNA for the CDR3: TGTGCCATCAGTGACCGAGGCTCGGAGCAGCCCCAGCATTTT.

This clonotype was counted many times. The chain couples TRBV5-1 to TRBJ2-1; D not certain. The length of the CDR3 is 15 residues. V dropped 1 base and J dropped 9 bases, with 17 bases sitting between them. Germline assignment: CDR1 SGHRS and CDR2 YFSETQ. The CDR3 bases are TGCGCCAGCAGCTTGTCAACATCCTACGTCGCTGAGCAGTTCTTC. Translation: CASSLSTSYVAEQFF.

This clonotype was recorded at least ten times. The chain is built from TRBV4-1 and TRBJ2-1; possibly TRBD1 for D (5 bases). The CDR3 runs 15 residues. CDR1 and CDR2 (germline): MGHRA, YSYEKL. V was shortened by 1 base and J by 2 bases, with 9 bases between the two germline ends. As DNA, the CDR3 is TGCGCCAGCAGCCAAGGTAAAGGGGCCTACAATGAGCAGTTCTTC. Protein: CASSQGKGAYNEQFF.

The rearrangement joins TRBV7-9 to TRBJ1-4; no firm D call. Trimming stripped 1 base from V and 7 bases from J, with 16 bases between. This CDR3 spans 16 amino acids. The germline gives CDR1 SEHNR, CDR2 FQNEAQ (reference sequence). CDR3 in amino acids: CASSLGSAGISEKLFF. The CDR3, as DNA: TGTGCCAGCAGCTTAGGCTCGGCTGGGATTAGTGAAAAACTGTTTTTT.

This clonotype was counted only a few times. V and J are TRBV28 and TRBJ2-3, with D possibly TRBD1 on 5 matching bases. This CDR3 has 15 amino acids. The germline V and J ends were trimmed by 5 bases and 4 bases, with 16 bases remaining between them. CDR1 is MDHEN, CDR2 SYDVKM, per germline. Here the CDR3 DNA reads TGTGCCAGCAGTCTGGGAAGGGGCGCGGCAGATACGCAGTATTTT. It translates to CASSLGRGAADTQYF.

In this sample, this clonotype turned up a few times. CDR3 bases: TGTGCCAGCCAAACCGGGAGGATATCGCAGTATTTT. It encodes CASQTGRISQYF. The V call is TRBV6-2 or TRBV6-3, the J call TRBJ2-3; 7 bases agree with TRBD2. Trimming removed 8 bases from V and 10 bases from J; junction bases left unmatched: 9. Germline loops: CDR1 MNHEY, CDR2 SVGEGT. The length of the CDR3 is 12 residues.

In this sample, this clonotype turned up many times. The V gene is TRBV29-1, the J gene TRBJ2-5; D possibly corresponds to TRBD2 (6 bases). The germline V and J ends were trimmed by 7 bases and 4 bases, with 13 bases remaining between them. Germline values: CDR1 SQVTM, CDR2 ANQGSEA. CDR3 size: 12 residues. The CDR3 loop reads CSAVKGGETQYF. The CDR3 bases are TGCAGCGCAGTTAAGGGAGGAGAGACCCAGTACTTC.

This clonotype was observed a handful of times. This chain connects TRBV29-1 to TRBJ1-2, with 9 bases lining up with TRBD1. The CDR3 length is 13 residues. Trimming took 5 bases from V and 5 from J; bases not matched to a gene: 6. Per germline, CDR1 SQVTM and CDR2 ANQGSEA. The CDR3 here is CSVYSGTGYGYTF. CDR3 nucleotides: TGCAGCGTTTATTCCGGGACAGGGTATGGCTACACCTTC.

A few counts support this clonotype. The chain has TRBV3-1 and TRBJ2-3, with D possibly matching TRBD2 (6 bases). This CDR3 is 15 amino acids long. Germline CDR1 and CDR2: LGHDT and YNNKEL (reference sequence). The V end lost 5 bases, the J end lost 3 bases, and 15 bases lay between the germline ends. As DNA, the CDR3 is TGTGCCAGCAGCAACCCAGGGACTGGAACAGATACGCAGTATTTT. Translated: CASSNPGTGTDTQYF.

The CDR3 reads CASSLVSDSPYEQYF. CDR3 in DNA: TGTGCCAGCAGCTTAGTGTCGGACAGTCCCTACGAGCAGTACTTC. The rearrangement links TRBV7-2 to TRBJ2-5, with D possibly matching TRBD1 (6 bases). Near its end, the DNA agrees better with TRBJ2-7, so the J call may be wrong. The CDR3 is made up of 15 amino acids. The germline V gene has CDR1 SGHTA and CDR2 FQGNSA.

Notes on this clonotype: With a much larger clone just one base away, this may be a read error. The chain employs TRBV7-6 and TRBJ2-1; 7 bases are a match to TRBD1. The V gene end was trimmed by 2 bases and the J gene end by 4 bases; junction bases not matched to a gene: 5. The CDR3 sequence is 15 residues long. The V gene's germline CDR1 is SGHVS and CDR2 FNYEAQ. CDR3 amino acids: CASSLSGQRYNEQFF. The CDR3 DNA is TGTGCCAGCAGCTTATCGGGACAGAGGTACAATGAGCAGTTCTTC.

The chain combines TRBV7-2 with TRBJ2-7, with TRBD1 matching over 9 bases. The V gene end was trimmed by 5 bases and the J gene end by 1 base; junction bases not matched to a gene: 6. From germline, CDR1 is SGHTA and CDR2 FQGNSA. The length of the CDR3 is 15 residues. CDR3 residues: CASSLNDRGSYEQYF. CDR3 coding DNA: TGTGCCAGCAGCCTTAACGACAGGGGGTCCTACGAGCAGTACTTC.

V gene TRBV12-3 or TRBV12-4 combines with J gene TRBJ2-3; D is tentatively TRBD1 or TRBD2 (7 bases each). The CDR3 consists of 14 residues. Trimming cost V 2 bases and J 12 bases, with 18 bases left between them. CDR3 nucleotide sequence: TGTGCCAGCAGTTTAAGAGGGGGGGGACAGCAACAGTATTTT. The encoded protein is CASSLRGGGQQQYF.

This clonotype came up many times. V is TRBV27 and J is TRBJ1-4, with TRBD1 identical over 9 bases. Unmatched junction bases numbered 9, after V lost 5 bases and J lost 8 bases. In germline, CDR1 is MNHEY, CDR2 SMNVEV (reference sequence). The CDR3 covers 15 residues. The DNA of the CDR3 is TGTGCCAGCAGTCCGTGGGACAGGGTGAAGGAAAAACTGTTTTTT. Translation gives CASSPWDRVKEKLFF.

As to this clonotype: This may stem from a read error, because a much larger clone lies one nucleotide away. V is TRBV7-6 and J is TRBJ1-6, with TRBD1 matching 9 bases. CDR1 and CDR2 from the germline V gene are SGHVS and FNYEAQ. The CDR3 contains 15 residues. The CDR3 coding sequence is TGTGCCGGCAGCTCCCGGGACAGGGTCGGCTCACCCCTCCACTTT. Translated, it gives CAGSSRDRVGSPLHF.